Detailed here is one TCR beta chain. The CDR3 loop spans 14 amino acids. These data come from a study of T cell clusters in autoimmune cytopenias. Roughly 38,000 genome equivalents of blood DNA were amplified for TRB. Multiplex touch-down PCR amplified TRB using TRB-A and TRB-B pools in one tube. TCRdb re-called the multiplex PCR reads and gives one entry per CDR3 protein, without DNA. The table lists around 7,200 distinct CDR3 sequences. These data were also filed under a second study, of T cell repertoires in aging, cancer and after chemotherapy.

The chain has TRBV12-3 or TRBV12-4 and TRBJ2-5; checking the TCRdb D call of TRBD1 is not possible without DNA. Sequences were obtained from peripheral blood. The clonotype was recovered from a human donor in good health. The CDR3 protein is CASRGPGGVETQYF.